One and the same sample provided the 15 T cell receptor beta chains below, sequenced in a study of CD8+CD57+ T cells in acquired aplastic anemia. Genomic DNA, serving as template, underwent TCR beta VDJ and CDR3 profiling. TCRdb itself ran the reads through MiXCR, one entry per CDR3 protein. The sample holds a few hundred thousand distinct CDR3 sequences, around 63% seen once. The sample comprised sorted CD4+, CD8+, or CD8+CD57+ T cells (not recorded which) from PBMCs. The receptors derive from a human donor in good health.

The V call is TRBV19, the J call TRBJ2-7; possible D gene TRBD1, 5 bases. The V end lost 4 bases, the J end lost 3 bases, and 16 bases lay between the germline ends. The germline CDR1 and CDR2 sequences are LNHDA and SQIVND (reference sequence). The CDR3 runs to 15 residues. This CDR3 is CASSKGHRTNYEQYF. The CDR3 DNA reads TGTGCCAGTAGTAAGGGTCACAGGACGAACTACGAGCAGTACTTC. The full variable domain, in which reference TRBV19 and TRBJ2-7 provide the parts outside the CDR3, is DGGITQSPKYLFRKEGQNVTLSCEQNLNHDAMYWYRQDPGQGLRLIYYSQIVNDFQKGDIAEGYSVSREKKESFPLTVTSAQKNPTAFYLCASSKGHRTNYEQYFGPGTRLTVT.

The sample holds a few counts of this clonotype. V is TRBV20-1 and J is TRBJ1-6; no firm D call. The CDR3 is 16 residues long. The V gene's germline CDR1 is DFQATT and CDR2 SNEGSKA (reference sequence). The ends were cut back, 0 bases at V and 0 bases at J, with 9 bases in the middle. This CDR3 is CSARDEDSSYNSPLHF. Here the CDR3 DNA reads TGCAGTGCTAGAGATGAGGATAGCTCCTATAATTCACCCCTCCACTTT.

The chain joins TRBV15 to TRBJ2-1, with no clear D. Germline V CDR1 and CDR2: LNHNV, YYDKDF (reference sequence). The CDR3 has 15 amino acids. The ends were cut back, 3 bases at V and 4 bases at J, with 13 bases in the middle. The CDR3 protein is CATSSGAMIYNEQFF. CDR3 bases: TGTGCCACCAGCAGTGGTGCGATGATATACAATGAGCAGTTCTTC.

This clonotype was counted only a few times. The V call is TRBV20-1, the J call TRBJ1-1, with D perhaps TRBD1 (5 bases). Trimming removed 2 bases from V and 5 bases from J, with 15 bases in between. The CDR3 is 14 amino acids. Germline-derived CDR1 and CDR2 are DFQATT and SNEGSKA (reference sequence). In DNA form, the CDR3 reads TGCAGTGCTAGATTTCAGGGCGGGGAGACTGAAGCTTTCTTT. Translated, it gives CSARFQGGETEAFF.

The gene calls are TRBV9 and TRBJ2-3; no clear D gene. Germline V gene data show CDR1 as SGDLS and CDR2 as YYNGEE. The V end was cut by 0 bases, the J end by 3 bases, with 11 bases between. This CDR3 comprises 15 residues. CDR3 coding DNA: TGTGCCAGCAGCGTAGACGTTCAAGGGACAGATACGCAGTATTTT. It specifies CASSVDVQGTDTQYF.

This rearrangement joins TRBV5-1 to TRBJ2-7, with 7 positions matching TRBD2. V shed 0 bases and J 2 bases; nucleotides not matched to a gene: 2. The CDR3 covers 14 residues. Germline CDR1 and CDR2: SGHRS and YFSETQ. The DNA of the CDR3 is TGCGCCAGCAGCTTGGGACGGGAGGCCTACGAGCAGTACTTC. This encodes CASSLGREAYEQYF.

The J gene is TRBJ2-6, the V gene TRBV5-1; D is ambiguous. Trimming removed 1 base from V and 4 bases from J, with 9 bases in between. The CDR3 covers 15 residues. Germline V gene lookup returns CDR1 SGHRS and CDR2 YFSETQ. The CDR3 bases are TGCGCCAGCAGCTTGACCCTATCCGGGGCCAACGTCCTGACTTTC. Amino acids: CASSLTLSGANVLTF. The full variable domain, completed using reference TRBV5-1 and TRBJ2-6, is KAGVTQTPRYLIKTRGQQVTLSCSPISGHRSVSWYQQTPGQGLQFLFEYFSETQRNKGNFPGRFSGRQFSNSRSEMNVSTLELGDSALYLCASSLTLSGANVLTFGAGSRLTVL.

V usage is TRBV29-1 and J usage is TRBJ1-1, with 7 positions matching TRBD1. The CDR3 covers 15 residues. Germline V gene lookup returns CDR1 SQVTM and CDR2 ANQGSEA. The J segment lost 4 bases and the V segment lost 6 bases, leaving 14 bases of the junction unmatched. CDR3 nucleotide sequence: TGCAGCGTGGGTACAGGGGTAAGCTCGGGCACTGAAGCTTTCTTT. This codes for CSVGTGVSSGTEAFF. Using reference TRBV29-1 and TRBJ1-1 for the parts outside the CDR3, the full variable domain is SAVISQKPSRDICQRGTSLTIQCQVDSQVTMMFWYRQQPGQSLTLIATANQGSEATYESGFVIDKFPISRPNLTFSTLTVSNMSPEDSSIYLCSVGTGVSSGTEAFFGQGTRLTVV.

The rearrangement links TRBV15 to TRBJ2-3; D might be TRBD2 (5 bases). Trimming removed 3 bases from V and 6 bases from J, with 13 bases in between. The CDR3 is made up of 14 amino acids. Germline CDR1 is LNHNV and CDR2 is YYDKDF (reference sequence). CDR3 in amino acids: CATSRLSRRDTQYF. DNA for the CDR3: TGTGCCACCAGCAGGTTATCGAGGAGGGATACGCAGTATTTT.

There are a few counts of this clonotype. The chain links TRBV20-1 to TRBJ1-6; 11 bases map to TRBD1. Trimming at V came to 0 bases and at J to 9 bases, leaving 4 bases not matched to a gene. This CDR3 has 15 residues. Germline values: CDR1 DFQATT, CDR2 SNEGSKA (reference sequence). The CDR3 nucleotides read TGCAGTGCTAGAGATAGGGGACAGGGGGTTTCACCCCTCCACTTT. It encodes CSARDRGQGVSPLHF.

Concerning this clonotype itself: At one of its ends the junction is not consistent with the germline gene, which may arise from a read error. This chain connects TRBV24-1 to TRBJ2-1; D ambiguous. The CDR3 totals 15 residues. Germline lookup yields CDR1 KGHDR and CDR2 SFDVKD. The CDR3 coding sequence is TGTGCCACCAGTGATCCAATTGGGCCAGCCAATGAGCAGTTCTTT. Residues: CATSDPIGPANEQFF.

For the CDR3, the DNA is TGTGCCATCAGTGTGGCGGGGTCCACCTCCTACGAGCAGTACTTC. It specifies CAISVAGSTSYEQYF. The rearrangement joins TRBV10-3 to TRBJ2-7, with D possibly TRBD2 on 6 matching bases. Trimming stripped 4 bases from V and 0 bases from J, with 13 bases between. Germline V gives CDR1 ENHRY, CDR2 SYGVKD. The CDR3 extends over 15 amino acids.

This clonotype was recorded many times. The chain is built from TRBV6-5 and TRBJ2-3; TRBD2 aligns across 8 bases. CDR1 is MNHEY, CDR2 SVGAGI, per germline. The CDR3 covers 14 residues. The trim removed 6 bases at V and 3 bases at J, leaving 5 bases unmatched. CDR3 sequence (DNA): TGTGCCAGCAGCCGGGGGGGGCCGACAGATACGCAGTATTTT. Translating it yields CASSRGGPTDTQYF.

The rearrangement uses TRBV20-1 and TRBJ2-5, with TRBD2 matching 10 bases. This CDR3 spans 16 amino acids. Trimming cost V 5 bases and J 2 bases; bases outside gene matches: 11. Germline lookup yields CDR1 DFQATT and CDR2 SNEGSKA (reference sequence). CDR3 nucleotides: TGCAGTGCTGACCCTGTAGCGGGGGGCCGGCAAGAGACCCAGTACTTC. It specifies CSADPVAGGRQETQYF.

The chain joins TRBV7-3 to TRBJ2-6, with 8 bases aligning to TRBD2. The V and J ends lost 2 bases and 2 bases, in that order; junction bases with no gene match: 5. There are 17 residues in the CDR3. CDR1 is SGHTA and CDR2 is FQGTGA in the germline V gene. The chain's CDR3 is CASSLFVGGAGANVLTF. The CDR3 DNA sequence: TGTGCCAGCAGCTTATTTGTCGGGGGGGCTGGGGCCAACGTCCTGACTTTC.